Shown below are 20 T cell receptor beta chains from a single sample sequenced in a study of cytomegalovirus exposure and HLA in healthy donors. 13 Jbeta primers and 60 Vbeta primers were used for the PCR. Data came from immunoSEQ multiplex PCR; TCRdb stores just in-frame clones and leaves some out. The sample shows about 200,000 clones, roughly four fifths of them seen only once. The sample comprised PBMCs. These TCRs come from a woman aged 30 to 39 in good health and CMV-seropositive.

The chain carries TRBV9 and TRBJ2-5; 9 nucleotides align to TRBD2. V gave up 2 bases and J gave up 5 bases; unmatched junction bases: 1. This CDR3 has 13 residues. Germline CDR1 and CDR2: SGDLS and YYNGEE. The CDR3 is CASSVGLAETQYF. CDR3 coding DNA: TGTGCCAGCAGCGTTGGACTAGCGGAGACCCAGTACTTC. Drawing the rest from reference TRBV9 and TRBJ2-5, the complete variable domain is DSGVTQTPKHLITATGQRVTLRCSPRSGDLSVYWYQQSLDQGLQFLIQYYNGEERAKGNILERFSAQQFPDLHSELNLSSLELGDSALYFCASSVGLAETQYFGPGTRLLVL.

The V gene is TRBV13, the J gene TRBJ2-1, with 10 bases identical to TRBD2. J gave up 10 bases and V 0 bases, and 12 bases lay outside the gene matches. This CDR3 is built from 17 residues. Germline V gene sequence: CDR1 PRHDT, CDR2 FYEKMQ (reference sequence). The CDR3 bases are TGTGCCAGCAGCTTAGGCCTTCACAGCGGGAGGGCCTGGGAGCAGTTCTTC. Translating gives CASSLGLHSGRAWEQFF.

This clone came up a few times. The chain is built from TRBV5-8 and TRBJ1-5; possibly TRBD1 for D (6 bases). Between the trimmed V and J ends, which lost 0 bases and 7 bases, there was a span of 14 bases. The CDR3 spans 15 residues. Looked up from germline, CDR1 is SGHTS and CDR2 is YDEGEE. CDR3 sequence reads: CASSLAGGAGQPQHF. The CDR3 bases are TGTGCCAGCAGCTTGGCCGGGGGGGCTGGCCAGCCCCAGCATTTT.

The count of this clone is one. The chain links TRBV11-2 to TRBJ1-2; D is ambiguous. Trimming stripped 1 base from V and 7 bases from J, with 16 bases between. This CDR3 spans 15 amino acids. CDR1 is SGHAT and CDR2 is FQNNGV in the germline V gene. This CDR3 reads CASSLVGSGEAGYTF. The CDR3 DNA follows: TGTGCCAGCAGCTTAGTGGGGAGCGGAGAGGCTGGCTACACCTTC.

V usage is TRBV18 and J usage is TRBJ2-3, with D possibly TRBD2 on 7 matching bases. CDR1 and CDR2 from the germline V gene are KGHSH and LQKENI. The CDR3 is 14 amino acids. Trimming stripped 1 base from V and 4 bases from J, with 9 bases between. This CDR3 reads CASSPLGGPDTQYF. The CDR3 DNA follows: TGTGCCAGCTCACCACTGGGGGGGCCAGATACGCAGTATTTT.

The chain carries TRBV18 and TRBJ1-5, with 10 bases lining up with TRBD1. CDR1 and CDR2 (germline): KGHSH, LQKENI. The trim removed 4 bases at V and 5 bases at J, leaving 2 bases unmatched. The CDR3 has 14 amino acids. CDR3 in DNA: TGTGCCAGCTCACTCGGACAGGGGGATCAGCCCCAGCATTTT. This encodes CASSLGQGDQPQHF.

This clone was counted a single time. The chain uses TRBV6-5 and TRBJ1-6; D is perhaps TRBD1 (5 bases). The CDR3 consists of 13 residues. The germline V and J ends were trimmed by 4 bases and 6 bases, with 7 bases remaining between them. Germline CDR1 and CDR2: MNHEY and SVGAGI. CDR3 sequence reads: CASSSRVNSPLHF. CDR3 bases: TGTGCCAGCAGTTCCAGGGTTAATTCACCCCTCCACTTT.

This rearrangement joins TRBV27 to TRBJ1-1; D might be TRBD1 (5 bases). The CDR3 contains 14 residues. In germline, CDR1 is MNHEY, CDR2 SMNVEV (reference sequence). V lost 5 bases and J lost 1, with 11 bases in between. The CDR3 is CASSPWTQNTEAFF. CDR3 sequence (DNA): TGTGCCAGCAGTCCCTGGACACAGAACACTGAAGCTTTCTTT.

The rearrangement joins TRBV5-1 to TRBJ1-2; D gene uncertain. Trimming left V 2 bases short and J 0 bases short, with 14 bases between. Germline V gives CDR1 SGHRS, CDR2 YFSETQ. There are 16 residues in the CDR3. The CDR3: CASSFVGGPANYGYTF. The DNA of the CDR3 is TGCGCCAGCAGCTTTGTAGGAGGCCCAGCTAACTATGGCTACACCTTC. The full variable domain, with the rest looked up from reference TRBV5-1 and TRBJ1-2, is KAGVTQTPRYLIKTRGQQVTLSCSPISGHRSVSWYQQTPGQGLQFLFEYFSETQRNKGNFPGRFSGRQFSNSRSEMNVSTLELGDSALYLCASSFVGGPANYGYTFGSGTRLTVV.

V is TRBV5-4 and J is TRBJ2-7; 8 bases are shared with TRBD2. Germline V gene sequence: CDR1 SGHNT, CDR2 YYREEE (reference sequence). V lost 2 bases to trimming and J lost 5 bases; unmatched junction nucleotides: 9. The CDR3 has 15 residues. The CDR3 here is CASSFDGGGNNEQYF. The CDR3 bases are TGTGCCAGCAGCTTCGACGGGGGGGGGAACAACGAGCAGTACTTC.

The V and J genes are TRBV10-3 and TRBJ1-2, with D unresolved. The V gene's germline CDR1 is ENHRY and CDR2 SYGVKD. CDR3 size: 14 residues. V gave up 0 bases and J gave up 2 bases, with 7 bases separating them. The CDR3 DNA reads TGTGCCATCAGTGAGTCGGCTGCCAACTATGGCTACACCTTC. Protein sequence: CAISESAANYGYTF.

The J gene is TRBJ2-7, the V gene TRBV18; D is possibly TRBD1 (6 bases). Looked up from germline, CDR1 is KGHSH and CDR2 is LQKENI. This CDR3 comprises 13 residues. The germline V and J ends were trimmed by 4 bases and 3 bases, with 10 bases remaining between them. The CDR3 is CASSLSTGYEQYF. The CDR3 DNA is TGTGCCAGCTCACTGTCGACAGGCTACGAGCAGTACTTC.

This chain uses TRBV4-1 with TRBJ2-2; 13 bases map to TRBD2. Germline CDR1 reads MGHRA; CDR2 reads YSYEKL. This CDR3 has 17 residues. After removal of 4 bases from V and 5 bases from J, the junction contained 7 bases not matched to a gene. The CDR3 region has the DNA TGCGCCAGCAGCCTACAACTAGCGGGGGGGCGGACCGGGGAGCTGTTTTTT. Amino acid sequence: CASSLQLAGGRTGELFF.

The chain combines TRBV5-1 with TRBJ2-7; 9 bases are a match to TRBD1. Germline lookup yields CDR1 SGHRS and CDR2 YFSETQ. V lost 4 bases and J lost 2; bases outside the gene matches: 7. This CDR3 spans 15 amino acids. The CDR3 coding sequence is TGCGCCAGCAGCACCGACAGGGGGGGCCCCTACGAGCAGTACTTC. Translating gives CASSTDRGGPYEQYF.

The CDR3, as DNA: TGTGCCAGCAGCTTGCGGAAGGACAGTAGACTTACCTATGGCTACACCTTC. This encodes CASSLRKDSRLTYGYTF. V and J are TRBV7-2 and TRBJ1-2, with D maybe TRBD1 (6 bases). This CDR3 contains 17 residues. Between the trimmed V and J ends, which lost 3 bases and 4 bases, there was a span of 21 bases. Per germline, CDR1 SGHTA and CDR2 FQGNSA.

This clone was observed once. The chain recombines TRBV9 with TRBJ2-1, with 10 bases aligning to TRBD1. Germline V gives CDR1 SGDLS, CDR2 YYNGEE. The CDR3 has 16 residues. J was trimmed by 6 bases and V by 4 bases; bases with no gene match: 10. DNA for the CDR3: TGTGCCAGCAGCATTCGACAGGGGGCGAATGGCAATGAGCAGTTCTTC. Its translation is CASSIRQGANGNEQFF.

The chain has TRBV29-1 and TRBJ2-5; the D gene is possibly TRBD2 (5 bases). The CDR3 covers 11 residues. Trimming left V 3 bases short and J 5 bases short, with 7 bases between. Germline V lookup: CDR1 SQVTM, CDR2 ANQGSEA. The CDR3, as DNA: TGCAGCGTTGAGCCGGGGGAGACCCAGTACTTC. This translates into CSVEPGETQYF.

The J gene is TRBJ1-5, the V gene TRBV28; 7 nucleotides align to TRBD1. The CDR3 sequence is 17 residues long. The germline V gene encodes CDR1 MDHEN and CDR2 SYDVKM. V gave up 8 bases and J gave up 0 bases; unmatched junction bases: 13. The CDR3 region has the DNA TGTGCCAGCCTTTTTGCGGGACAGCAATATAGCAATCAGCCCCAGCATTTT. As protein: CASLFAGQQYSNQPQHF.

The chain combines TRBV4-2 with TRBJ1-6; a weak D match, TRBD1 (5 bases). V was trimmed by 0 bases and J by 9 bases, leaving 21 bases between them. Germline assignment: CDR1 LGHNA and CDR2 YNFKEQ. The CDR3 totals 18 residues. The CDR3 protein is CASSQEQQAPIQTSPLHF. CDR3 in DNA: TGTGCCAGCAGCCAAGAACAACAGGCCCCAATTCAAACTTCACCCCTCCACTTT.

The chain has TRBV7-2 and TRBJ2-7, with a tentative D call TRBD1 (5 bases). This CDR3 is 15 amino acids long. Between the trimmed V and J ends, which lost 1 base and 7 bases, there was a span of 17 bases. CDR1 and CDR2 from the germline V gene are SGHTA and FQGNSA. The CDR3 loop reads CASSLGGRNPREQYF. CDR3 bases: TGTGCCAGCAGCTTAGGGGGCAGAAACCCTAGGGAGCAGTACTTC.